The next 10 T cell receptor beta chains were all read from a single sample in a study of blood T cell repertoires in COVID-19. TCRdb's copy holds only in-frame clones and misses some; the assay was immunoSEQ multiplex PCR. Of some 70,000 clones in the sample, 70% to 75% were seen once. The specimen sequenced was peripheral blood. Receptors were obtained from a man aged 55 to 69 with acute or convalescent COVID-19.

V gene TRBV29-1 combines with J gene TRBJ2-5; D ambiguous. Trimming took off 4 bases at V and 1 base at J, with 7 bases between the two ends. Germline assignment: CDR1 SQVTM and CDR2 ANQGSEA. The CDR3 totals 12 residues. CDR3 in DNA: TGCAGCGTTGGGCCAGGCCAAGAGACCCAGTACTTC. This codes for CSVGPGQETQYF.

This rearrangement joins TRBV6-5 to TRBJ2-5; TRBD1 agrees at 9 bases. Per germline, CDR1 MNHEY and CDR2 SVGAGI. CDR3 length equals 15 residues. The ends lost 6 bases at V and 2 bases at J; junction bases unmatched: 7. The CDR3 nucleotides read TGTGCCAGCAGCTCCGGGACAGGGCTACAAGAGACCCAGTACTTC. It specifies CASSSGTGLQETQYF.

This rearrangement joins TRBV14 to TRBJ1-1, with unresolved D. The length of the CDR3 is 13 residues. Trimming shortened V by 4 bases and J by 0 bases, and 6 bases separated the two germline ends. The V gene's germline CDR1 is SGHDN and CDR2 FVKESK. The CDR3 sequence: CASSPELNTEAFF. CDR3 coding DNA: TGTGCCAGCAGCCCGGAGCTGAACACTGAAGCTTTCTTT. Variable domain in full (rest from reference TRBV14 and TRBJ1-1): EAGVTQFPSHSVIEKGQTVTLRCDPISGHDNLYWYRRVMGKEIKFLLHFVKESKQDESGMPNNRFLAERTGGTYSTLKVQPAELEDSGVYFCASSPELNTEAFFGQGTRLTVV.

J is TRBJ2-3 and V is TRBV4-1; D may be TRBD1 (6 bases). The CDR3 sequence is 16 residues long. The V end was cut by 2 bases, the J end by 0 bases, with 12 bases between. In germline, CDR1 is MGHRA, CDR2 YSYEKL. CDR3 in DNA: TGCGCCAGCAGCCAATCGAGGGACACGAGCACAGATACGCAGTATTTT. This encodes CASSQSRDTSTDTQYF.

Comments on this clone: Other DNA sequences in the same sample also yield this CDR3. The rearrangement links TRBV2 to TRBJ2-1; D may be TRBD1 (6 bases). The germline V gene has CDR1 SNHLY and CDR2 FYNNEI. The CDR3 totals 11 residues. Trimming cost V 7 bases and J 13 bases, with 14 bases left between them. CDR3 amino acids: CASTLNRVQFF. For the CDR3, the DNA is TGTGCCAGCACCTTGAACAGGGTTCAGTTCTTC.

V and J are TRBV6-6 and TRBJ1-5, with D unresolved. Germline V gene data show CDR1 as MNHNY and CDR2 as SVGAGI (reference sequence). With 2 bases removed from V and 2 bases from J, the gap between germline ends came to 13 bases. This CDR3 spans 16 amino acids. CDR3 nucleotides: TGTGCCAGCAGTTACCCACAACCTCGGGGCAATCAGCCCCAGCATTTT. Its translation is CASSYPQPRGNQPQHF.

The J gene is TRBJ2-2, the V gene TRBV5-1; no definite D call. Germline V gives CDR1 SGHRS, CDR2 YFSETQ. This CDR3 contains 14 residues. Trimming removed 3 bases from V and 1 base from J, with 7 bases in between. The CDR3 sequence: CASSSAGNTGELFF. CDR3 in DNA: TGCGCCAGCAGCTCGGCAGGGAACACCGGGGAGCTGTTTTTT.

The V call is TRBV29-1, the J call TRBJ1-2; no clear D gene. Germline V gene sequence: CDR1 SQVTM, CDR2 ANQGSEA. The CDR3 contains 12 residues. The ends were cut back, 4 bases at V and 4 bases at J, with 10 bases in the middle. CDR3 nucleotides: TGCAGCGTTGTCCGCTCAGGCTATGGCTACACCTTC. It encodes CSVVRSGYGYTF.

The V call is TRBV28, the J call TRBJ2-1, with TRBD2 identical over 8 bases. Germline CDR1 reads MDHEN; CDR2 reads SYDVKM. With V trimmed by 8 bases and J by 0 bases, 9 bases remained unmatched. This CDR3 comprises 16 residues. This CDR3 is CASLRTSLNSYNEQFF. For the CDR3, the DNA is TGTGCCAGCCTTCGGACTAGCCTCAACTCCTACAATGAGCAGTTCTTC.

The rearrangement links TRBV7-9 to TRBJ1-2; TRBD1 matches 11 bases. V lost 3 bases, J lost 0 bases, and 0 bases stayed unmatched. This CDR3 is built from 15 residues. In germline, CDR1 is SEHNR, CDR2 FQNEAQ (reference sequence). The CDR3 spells CASSLGQGANYGYTF. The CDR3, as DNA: TGTGCCAGCAGCTTGGGACAGGGGGCTAACTATGGCTACACCTTC.